This T cell receptor beta chain emerged from a study of blood T cells in healthy people across ages. This CDR3 spans 14 amino acids. Trimming took 2 bases from V and 2 from J, leaving 10 bases between them. The germline CDR1 and CDR2 sequences are SGDLS and YYNGEE. The donors, aged roughly 6 to 95, were healthy Caucasians from Russia. Isolating PBMCs gave at least 6 million of these cells per sample. Notes on this clonotype: Its antigen is currently unknown.

Study-wide results and limits: Unknown donor CMV status possibly confounded expanded clonotype changes.

PCR was performed a second time for roughly 7 to 12 cycles using a sample-barcoded 5' primer and a J-beta primer mix. Each sample yielded at least 2.5 million CDR3-containing paired-end reads. TCRdb redid the calling of the 5' RACE reads with MiXCR, one entry per CDR3 protein. The sample consists of hundreds of thousands of distinct CDR3 sequences, more than 50% of them appearing once. The chain combines TRBV9 with TRBJ2-5; D might be TRBD2 (6 bases). The sample comprised blood. The TCR sequence derives from a man in his forties or fifties in good health. The CDR3 protein is CASSVGGDQETQYF. CDR3 coding DNA: TGTGCCAGCAGCGTTGGAGGGGATCAAGAGACCCAGTACTTC.